The T cell receptor (beta chain) described here comes from a study of cytomegalovirus exposure and HLA in healthy donors. PCR employed 60 Vbeta and 13 Jbeta primers. Clones were read by immunoSEQ multiplex PCR, and TCRdb kept only the in-frame ones, dropping some. Of fewer than 200,000 clones in the sample, approximately 80% were seen once. The CDR3 spans 14 residues. V shed 4 bases and J 5 bases; nucleotides not matched to a gene: 4. Germline V gives CDR1 SGHRS, CDR2 YFSETQ. Study results and caveats: Later on, an analysis showed TCR association rates differing by HLA locus, with DRB1 the most and HLA-C the fewest.

At sampling all donors were nominally healthy, likely with unrecorded immune exposures. Remarks on this clone: What it binds is not known.

J is TRBJ2-2 and V is TRBV5-1, with 8 bases matching TRBD1. Source material: PBMCs. This receptor was identified in a woman in her thirties in good health and CMV-seropositive. The CDR3 sequence: CASSPYRGTGELFF. As DNA, the CDR3 is TGCGCCAGCAGCCCCTACAGGGGGACCGGGGAGCTGTTTTTT.